The rows below give T cell receptor beta chains drawn from one sample of a study of OX40 agonist ivuxolimab in advanced cancers. Generated by immunoSEQ multiplex PCR, the TCRdb table keeps only in-frame clones and is missing some. The data contain about 64,000 clones, 85% to 95% of them seen just once; the ten biggest clones take up about 0.44%. The source material was CD4+ or CD8+ T cells sorted from blood, sampled in a trial of the OX40 agonist ivuxolimab. The receptors were gathered from an adult with an advanced solid tumor such as melanoma, head and neck, liver or kidney cancer. Both conserved end residues are part of each CDR3. A D gene is named only where the DNA matches it firmly. Expanded clones get a size class; other rows say once, few or many, or leave the size out.

d_gene: .; v_gene: TRBV5-1; abundance: .; j_gene: TRBJ1-5; CDR3aa: CASSLGINQPQHF; CDR3nt: TGCGCCAGCAGCTTGGGGATTAATCAGCCCCAGCATTTT
d_gene: .; v_gene: TRBV19; abundance: .; j_gene: TRBJ2-5; CDR3aa: CASSTTIQETQYF; CDR3nt: TGTGCCAGTAGTACAACAATCCAAGAGACCCAGTACTTC
d_gene: .; v_gene: TRBV9; abundance: .; j_gene: TRBJ2-7; CDR3aa: CASSVAGRSPTYEQYF; CDR3nt: TGTGCCAGCAGCGTAGCTGGGAGGAGCCCTACCTACGAGCAGTACTTC
d_gene: .; v_gene: TRBV5-6; abundance: once; j_gene: TRBJ1-3; CDR3aa: CASSATWGNTIYF; CDR3nt: TGTGCTAGCAGCGCTACTTGGGGAAACACCATATATTTT
d_gene: TRBD1; v_gene: TRBV6-1; abundance: .; j_gene: TRBJ1-1; CDR3aa: CASSGDRALGAFF; CDR3nt: TGTGCCAGCAGTGGAGACAGGGCCCTCGGAGCTTTCTTT
d_gene: TRBD1; v_gene: TRBV9; abundance: .; j_gene: TRBJ1-4; CDR3aa: CASSLTGTGYDEKLFF; CDR3nt: TGTGCCAGCAGCCTAACCGGGACAGGGTACGATGAAAAACTGTTTTTT
d_gene: .; v_gene: TRBV18; abundance: .; j_gene: TRBJ2-7; CDR3aa: CASSPPGGPYEQYF; CDR3nt: TGTGCCAGCTCACCACCGGGAGGACCCTACGAGCAGTACTTC
d_gene: .; v_gene: TRBV10-2; abundance: .; j_gene: TRBJ2-2; CDR3aa: CASISGNTGELFF; CDR3nt: TGCGCCAGTATTAGCGGGAACACCGGGGAGCTGTTTTTT
d_gene: .; v_gene: TRBV30; abundance: once; j_gene: TRBJ1-3; CDR3aa: CAWSGFQGQNSGNTIYF; CDR3nt: TGTGCCTGGAGTGGTTTTCAGGGACAAAACTCTGGAAACACCATATATTTT
d_gene: .; v_gene: TRBV27; abundance: .; j_gene: TRBJ1-1; CDR3aa: CASSGTHGTEAFF; CDR3nt: TGTGCCAGCAGCGGGACCCACGGGACTGAAGCTTTCTTT
d_gene: .; v_gene: TRBV7-9; abundance: .; j_gene: TRBJ1-1; CDR3aa: CASSFFGNTEAFF; CDR3nt: TGTGCCAGCAGCTTTTTTGGGAACACTGAAGCTTTCTTT
d_gene: TRBD1; v_gene: TRBV7-7; abundance: .; j_gene: TRBJ2-2; CDR3aa: CASSLISRSAGQANTGELFF; CDR3nt: TGTGCCAGCAGCTTAATATCGCGGTCCGCGGGACAGGCGAACACCGGGGAGCTGTTTTTT
d_gene: .; v_gene: TRBV7-9; abundance: .; j_gene: TRBJ2-2; CDR3aa: CASSLLNTGELFF; CDR3nt: TGTGCCAGCAGCTTACTGAACACCGGGGAGCTGTTTTTT
d_gene: .; v_gene: TRBV19; abundance: .; j_gene: TRBJ1-1; CDR3aa: CASSIGVGQAPEAFF; CDR3nt: TGTGCCAGTAGTATAGGAGTAGGGCAAGCTCCTGAAGCTTTCTTT
d_gene: .; v_gene: TRBV30; abundance: .; j_gene: TRBJ1-1; CDR3aa: CAWVAAMMGTEAFF; CDR3nt: TGTGCCTGGGTGGCGGCTATGATGGGCACTGAAGCTTTCTTT
d_gene: .; v_gene: TRBV5-6; abundance: .; j_gene: TRBJ1-2; CDR3aa: CASSLLGAVFGYTF; CDR3nt: TGTGCCAGCAGCCTACTAGGAGCGGTATTTGGCTACACCTTC
d_gene: TRBD2; v_gene: TRBV11-3; abundance: .; j_gene: TRBJ2-2; CDR3aa: CASSSPRTSGANTGELFF; CDR3nt: TGTGCCAGCAGCTCCCCCCGGACTAGCGGGGCTAACACCGGGGAGCTGTTTTTT
d_gene: .; v_gene: TRBV18; abundance: .; j_gene: TRBJ2-7; CDR3aa: CASSPPGAGTTYEQYF; CDR3nt: TGTGCCAGCTCACCACCGGGAGCAGGGACCACCTACGAGCAGTACTTC
d_gene: TRBD1; v_gene: TRBV7-8; abundance: once; j_gene: TRBJ1-1; CDR3aa: CASSLRDRGNTEAFF; CDR3nt: TGTGCCAGCAGCTTACGGGACAGGGGCAACACTGAAGCTTTCTTT
d_gene: TRBD1; v_gene: TRBV5-5; abundance: .; j_gene: TRBJ1-1; CDR3aa: CASSLGQGTNTEAFF; CDR3nt: TGTGCCAGCAGCTTAGGACAGGGGACGAACACTGAAGCTTTCTTT
d_gene: .; v_gene: TRBV4-3; abundance: few; j_gene: TRBJ1-1; CDR3aa: CASSQHRGKNTEAFF; CDR3nt: TGCGCCAGCAGCCAGCACAGAGGGAAGAACACTGAAGCTTTCTTT
d_gene: TRBD2; v_gene: TRBV30; abundance: .; j_gene: TRBJ2-1; CDR3aa: CAWSRMAGASTNEQFF; CDR3nt: TGTGCCTGGAGTCGAATGGCGGGAGCCTCGACCAATGAGCAGTTCTTC